A selection of T cell receptor beta chains follows, all from one sample in a study of PD-1 blockade in classical Hodgkin lymphoma. The protocol was immunoSEQ multiplex PCR, while the TCRdb copy is restricted to in-frame clones and leaves out a portion. The profile shows 5,200 or so clones, around two thirds of them singletons. The sequencing used CD8+ T cells from blood, collected before the fourth cycle of nivolumab. The receptors come from a human donor with classical Hodgkin lymphoma. The CDR3 runs from the conserved cysteine through the conserved F or W. A D gene is named only where the DNA matches it firmly. Clone size is shown for a subset of rows, as once, few, many or a class of expanded clone.

d_call j_call clone_size v_call cdr3_aa cdr3_nt
NA TRBJ1-4 NA TRBV28 CASRQWGGGEKLFF TGTGCCAGCAGACAATGGGGGGGAGGCGAAAAACTGTTTTTT
NA TRBJ2-1 NA TRBV28 CASSFTGFGNEQFF TGTGCCAGCAGTTTTACAGGGTTTGGCAATGAGCAGTTCTTC
NA TRBJ2-5 few TRBV27 CASSLGGTWETQYF TGTGCCAGCAGTTTAGGCGGGACGTGGGAGACCCAGTACTTC
NA TRBJ1-6 few TRBV6-6 CASSQGSPIDNSPLHF TGTGCCAGCAGTCAGGGTTCCCCGATAGATAATTCACCCCTCCACTTT
TRBD2 TRBJ2-6 few TRBV7-9 CASSFAGGWAGANVLTF TGTGCCAGCAGCTTCGCGGGAGGATGGGCTGGGGCCAACGTCCTGACTTTC
NA TRBJ2-5 NA TRBV5-6 CASSLGPARSYQETQYF TGTGCCAGCAGCTTGGGTCCGGCACGATCGTACCAAGAGACCCAGTACTTC
TRBD2 TRBJ2-1 NA TRBV19 CASSDQLAGNNNEQFF TGTGCCAGTAGTGATCAACTAGCGGGAAATAACAATGAGCAGTTCTTC
NA TRBJ1-1 NA TRBV5-6 CASRPGGGRAFF TGTGCCAGCAGGCCCGGGGGGGGCAGGGCTTTCTTT
NA TRBJ2-3 NA TRBV4-1 CASSQPGPDTQYF TGCGCCAGCAGCCAACCGGGGCCCGATACGCAGTATTTT
NA TRBJ2-7 once TRBV21-1 CASSQKAVRGYEQYF TGTGCCAGCAGCCAAAAGGCGGTGCGAGGGTACGAGCAGTACTTC
NA TRBJ1-6 NA TRBV9 CASSVVGGSPLHF TGTGCCAGCAGCGTAGTGGGGGGCTCACCCCTCCACTTT
TRBD1 TRBJ1-2 NA TRBV6-1 CASSFGQGLTGYTF TGTGCCAGCAGTTTTGGACAGGGCTTAACTGGCTACACCTTC
TRBD1 TRBJ2-7 NA TRBV19 CASSIGDRSYEQYF TGTGCCAGTAGTATAGGGGACAGGAGCTACGAGCAGTACTTC
TRBD2 TRBJ2-7 NA TRBV6-5 CASIDAREGLGEQYF TGTGCCAGCATAGACGCGCGGGAGGGCCTCGGCGAGCAGTACTTC
TRBD2 TRBJ2-3 NA TRBV27 CASRETPTSALGNLYF TGTGCCAGCAGAGAAACCCCTACTAGCGCCCTGGGAAATCTGTATTTT
NA TRBJ2-5 NA TRBV6-5 CASSYGTQETQYF TGTGCCAGCAGTTACGGGACCCAAGAGACCCAGTACTTC
NA TRBJ2-5 NA TRBV2 CASSEAWSVPQETQYF TGTGCCAGCAGTGAAGCCTGGTCCGTACCCCAAGAGACCCAGTACTTC
NA TRBJ1-1 NA TRBV27 CASTWGAGTEAFF TGTGCCAGCACCTGGGGGGCTGGGACTGAAGCTTTCTTT
NA TRBJ2-7 NA TRBV20-1 CSAGSIEQYF TGCAGTGCAGGGAGTATCGAGCAGTACTTC
NA TRBJ2-1 NA TRBV4-2 CASSQDEPSDDEQFF TGTGCCAGCAGCCAAGACGAGCCCTCCGACGATGAGCAGTTCTTC
NA TRBJ2-7 NA TRBV7-9 CASSLRTSIGRGYYEQYF TGTGCCAGCAGCTTAAGAACCTCGATTGGCAGGGGCTACTACGAGCAGTACTTC
NA TRBJ1-4 NA TRBV27 CASAEGGVSEKLFF TGTGCCAGCGCTGAGGGGGGTGTTAGTGAAAAACTGTTTTTT
NA TRBJ2-3 medium-sized TRBV15 CATSEKRPDTQYF TGTGCCACCAGCGAAAAAAGACCAGATACGCAGTATTTT
TRBD1 TRBJ1-1 NA TRBV18 CASSPRTGVLTEAFF TGTGCCAGCTCACCCCGGACAGGGGTACTCACTGAAGCTTTCTTT
NA TRBJ1-3 NA TRBV6-5 CASTSSGNTIYF TGTGCCAGCACGAGCTCTGGAAACACCATATATTTT
TRBD1 TRBJ1-5 NA TRBV27 CASSPGQRNQPQHF TGTGCCAGCAGCCCGGGACAGCGCAATCAGCCCCAGCATTTT
TRBD1 TRBJ2-3 NA TRBV9 CASSVEGTGVSDTQYF TGTGCCAGCAGCGTAGAAGGGACAGGGGTTTCAGATACGCAGTATTTT
TRBD2 TRBJ2-4 NA TRBV7-8 CASSFPPSGSNIQYF TGTGCCAGCAGCTTTCCCCCTAGCGGGAGCAACATTCAGTACTTC
TRBD1 TRBJ1-4 NA TRBV2 CATVDRAGEKLFF TGTGCCACGGTTGACAGGGCGGGGGAAAAACTGTTTTTT
NA TRBJ1-1 NA TRBV5-1 CASSSKKTGGGTTEAFF TGCGCCAGCAGCTCCAAGAAAACAGGCGGAGGGACTACTGAAGCTTTCTTT
NA TRBJ1-2 NA TRBV7-7 CASSSTPSSYGYTF TGTGCCAGCAGCTCAACCCCCAGTTCCTATGGCTACACCTTC
NA TRBJ1-2 NA TRBV13 CASSLGVDGYTF TGTGCCAGCAGCTTAGGCGTGGATGGCTACACCTTC
NA TRBJ2-3 NA TRBV6-5 CASSDRDTQYF TGTGCCAGCAGCGATAGAGATACGCAGTATTTT
TRBD2 TRBJ2-1 NA TRBV7-4 CASSFGLAGGPDNEQFF TGTGCCAGCAGCTTCGGACTAGCGGGAGGGCCCGACAATGAGCAGTTCTTC
NA TRBJ2-2 NA TRBV7-8 CASSPQAGTGELFF TGTGCCAGCAGCCCCCAGGCCGGAACCGGGGAGCTGTTTTTT
NA TRBJ2-1 NA TRBV6-6 CASSYYGYNEQFF TGTGCCAGCAGTTACTATGGCTACAATGAGCAGTTCTTC
NA TRBJ1-2 NA TRBV27 CACRGGSQGGYTF TGTGCCTGCCGAGGCGGGTCGCAGGGTGGCTACACCTTC
NA TRBJ2-2 NA TRBV11-1 CASSPLWAGELFF TGTGCCAGCAGTCCCTTATGGGCCGGGGAGCTGTTTTTT
NA TRBJ1-1 few TRBV5-1 CASSLDGPELEAFF TGCGCCAGCAGCTTGGACGGACCCGAACTCGAAGCTTTCTTT
NA TRBJ2-2 NA TRBV6-1 CASSVWNTGELFF TGTGCCAGCAGTGTCTGGAACACCGGGGAGCTGTTTTTT
NA TRBJ2-1 NA TRBV7-9 CASSLAVDSGNEQFF TGTGCCAGCAGCTTAGCCGTTGATTCCGGAAATGAGCAGTTCTTC
NA TRBJ1-1 NA TRBV27 CASSDATIRKNTEAFF TGTGCCAGCAGTGACGCAACAATAAGGAAGAACACTGAAGCTTTCTTT
NA TRBJ1-2 once TRBV7-9 CASSLVGGVDYTF TGTGCCAGCAGCTTAGTAGGGGGTGTCGACTACACCTTC
TRBD1 TRBJ2-1 medium-sized TRBV5-6 CASSTDRGATYNEQFF TGTGCCAGCAGCACGGACAGGGGAGCTACCTACAATGAGCAGTTCTTC
NA TRBJ2-5 NA TRBV2 CASSGATGHIYQETQYF TGTGCCAGCAGTGGAGCCACGGGACATATCTACCAAGAGACCCAGTACTTC
NA TRBJ1-1 NA TRBV13 CASRPGHRTEAFF TGTGCCAGCAGACCGGGACACCGCACTGAAGCTTTCTTT
NA TRBJ2-7 few TRBV7-6 CASSARPGPSDEQYF TGTGCCAGCAGCGCAAGACCGGGGCCCTCGGACGAGCAGTACTTC
NA TRBJ1-2 once TRBV28 CASTLAGGFYGYTF TGTGCCAGCACTTTGGCGGGTGGGTTCTATGGCTACACCTTC
NA TRBJ1-1 NA TRBV27 CASSSSDGRAFF TGTGCCAGCAGTTCCTCCGACGGGCGAGCTTTCTTT
TRBD2 TRBJ2-1 NA TRBV28 CASSSLAASYNEQFF TGTGCCAGCAGTTCACTAGCGGCCTCCTACAATGAGCAGTTCTTC
NA TRBJ2-1 NA TRBV10-2 CASREVWDEQFF TGCGCCAGCAGAGAGGTGTGGGATGAGCAGTTCTTC
TRBD1 TRBJ1-1 NA TRBV7-9 CASSSAPTGTTEAFF TGTGCCAGCAGCTCAGCCCCGACAGGGACCACTGAAGCTTTCTTT
NA TRBJ2-3 NA TRBV19 CATSGVSTDTQYF TGTGCCACCAGCGGAGTAAGCACAGATACGCAGTATTTT
TRBD1 TRBJ2-1 few TRBV29-1 CSVEIIQGNEQFF TGCAGCGTTGAAATTATACAGGGGAATGAGCAGTTCTTC
TRBD2 TRBJ2-7 NA TRBV5-4 CASSLSGNSYEQYF TGTGCCAGCAGCCTTAGCGGGAATTCCTACGAGCAGTACTTC
TRBD2 TRBJ2-5 NA TRBV5-1 CASSLWLAGETQYF TGCGCCAGCAGCTTGTGGCTAGCGGGAGAGACCCAGTACTTC
NA TRBJ1-2 NA TRBV19 CASSIIAGATIGYTF TGTGCCAGTAGTATAATCGCAGGGGCCACTATCGGCTACACCTTC
NA TRBJ2-7 few TRBV13 CASSLEGEAYEQYF TGTGCCAGCAGCTTAGAGGGAGAGGCCTACGAGCAGTACTTC